This T cell receptor beta chain was sequenced during a study of human T cells and chemical hapten exposure. Study details: 2% DPC was applied to about 2 cm by about 2 cm of upper inner arm skin for sensitization.

This clonotype has just a few counts. V dropped 6 bases and J dropped 4; count of bases not matched to a gene: 6. CDR3 length: 15 amino acids. One entry per CDR3 protein results from TCRdb running MiXCR on the RACE reads. The sample holds around 250,000 distinct CDR3 sequences, 7.5% to 9% seen once. Time point defined: pre-sensitization, week 0. Treatment indicated: therapeutic diphenylcyclopropenone sensitization with weekly scalp DPC. The gene calls are TRBV12-3 or TRBV12-4 and TRBJ2-6; TRBD1 agrees at 7 bases. This TCR was recovered from a woman in her 40s with alopecia areata. Some clones in this sample may be carry-over from other donors' samples. The sequencing here drew on whole blood, taken in connection with sensitization to the hapten diphenylcyclopropenone (DPC). CDR3 nucleotide sequence: TGTGCCAGCAGGACAGGGTTGACCGGGGCCAACGTCCTGACTTTC. Translation gives CASRTGLTGANVLTF.